The T cell receptor (beta chain) under discussion was sequenced for a study of cytomegalovirus exposure and HLA in healthy donors (dated by TCRdb to between 2016 and 2019). In the study overall: According to an earlier analysis of 587 of the donors, about 190 million T cells yielded approximately 120 million unique TCR beta sequences and around 280 Gb of sequence data. Roughly five DR-DQ haplotypes were handled as single units for association and clustering, since linkage in the cohort was strong. Using immunosequencing, the study profiled T cell repertoires from about 610 subjects and related those repertoires to cytomegalovirus serostatus. Class I and class II HLA loci were covered by the typing at four-digit resolution. Among a few hundred genotyped donors of the cohort, an average of around 240,000 unique TCR beta nucleotide sequences were sequenced per donor, 15% to 20% of them non-productive. Every discovery cohort repertoire had been produced on one sequencing platform. To predict cytomegalovirus infection status, the study combined high-throughput TCR immunosequencing, statistical association of individual TCRs with disease status, and machine learning. The genetic ancestry cluster associated with self-reported Caucasian donors included 80% to 90% of the approximately 410 genotyped donors. A separate validation cohort of more than 100 different subjects was used in addition to the 666-subject first cohort. Donor age, sex, ethnicity and CMV serostatus were compiled alongside the repertoire data. The later analysis used no new phenotypic data to find candidate immune exposures, relying instead on TCR beta sequences and their occurrence across donors. Typing coverage differed by locus: A, B, C, DRB1 and DQB1 were typed in about 620-640 donors, DQA1 in 500 to 550, DPA1 in approximately 600, and DPB1 in just under 480. An early release covering about 600 HLA-typed donors comprised around 300 gigabases of sequencing data and roughly 85 million unique TCR sequences. An earlier analysis of 450 to 750 of the donors used high-throughput TCR beta sequencing to judge whether each TCR beta V gene segment behaved as functional or pseudogenic. A later genetic analysis took genome-wide SNP genotypes for about 60% of the roughly 670 donors and used that subset as a discovery cohort. The study aimed to test whether signatures of past pathogen exposure could be identified by cataloging public T cell receptors. In a later analysis, previously published TCR beta repertoires from several hundred donors were re-analyzed and high-resolution HLA genotyping was added so that TCR occurrence patterns could be studied. Here is what the overall study found, with its caveats: When HLA alleles, especially DR and DQ, strongly co-occurred, TCR associations were difficult to assign to individual alleles. Across donors, most TCR sequences were observed very rarely, whereas some public TCRs were present in many individuals. An earlier analysis of approximately 600 of the donors showed that most TCR beta V segments appeared in productive rearrangements either about 90% or about 30% of the time, which broadly matched IMGT annotations. Because the 87-base-pair reads could not distinguish some IMGT-functional V segments, including TRBV6-2 and TRBV6-3, those segments were excluded. A further reported finding was that TCR beta sequences accurately predicted the HLA-A and HLA-B alleles for most subjects in the first cohort. In the study, approximately 150 TCR beta chains were listed as associated with cytomegalovirus. Immune exposure information for the cohort was limited to CMV serostatus. Several of the top co-occurrence clusters appeared to be linked to parvovirus B19, influenza, CMV and Epstein-Barr virus, according to a later analysis. Linkage disequilibrium might explain the correlated functional status among segregating V segments, but an unknown experimental factor could not be excluded. This cohort had only TCR beta chains sequenced, and the lack of alpha or paired-chain data limited which features could be detected. The authors suggested that the approach could potentially be generalized to other disease states and immunological phenotypes. In a later genetic analysis, fewer N-insertions in productive TCRs were reported among donors in an Asian-associated ancestry cluster than the approximately 630-donor mean. The sequencing pipeline was judged likely to have produced a cluster of highly shared sequence variants as a technical artifact. Because counts were too low, seventeen rarely observed V segments, including chromosome 9 orphons, were left out of the earlier analysis of some 640 of the donors. A later genetic analysis associated a missense DCLRE1C variant with V-gene and J-gene trimming of TCR beta chains, and an independent cohort replicated the association. The presence/absence analyses assumed that sequencing depth was roughly uniform across donors, and that assumption may not be true. In a later analysis, 16,951 TCR beta sequences were associated with specific HLA alleles at a false discovery rate of 0.05. According to a later analysis, TCR association rates differed among HLA loci, with DRB1 alleles showing the most associated TCRs and HLA-C alleles showing the fewest. In vitro tests confirmed that a few of the cytomegalovirus-associated TCR beta chains recognize cytomegalovirus antigens. In a later analysis, HLA-associated TCR beta chains showed more clonal expansion and lower generation probabilities than non-associated chains that were equally common. Because HLA typing was missing for some donors at each locus, association tests included only the typed subset. According to a later analysis, most CMV-associated TCR beta chains appeared to be HLA-restricted, and the HLA associations seemed to be driven largely by CMV exposure. In both the original and validation cohorts, the classifier was reported to diagnose cytomegalovirus status with high specificity and sensitivity.

Details on this clone: Its antigen is unknown. Per-base quality was not reported, and no clone a single base away is much larger than it.

Trimming leaves V shorter by 4 bases and J shorter by 5 bases, with the junction holding 10 bases beyond the gene matches. From its cysteine to its phenylalanine, the CDR3 spans 15 amino acids. Solely the CDR3 DNA is kept, with 45 bases framed from the first base. CDR1 is given as GTSNPN and CDR2 as SVGIG, both from the germline V gene (reference sequence). The cohort consisted of some 670 healthy bone marrow donors. At the time of sampling, every cohort member was nominally healthy, though immune exposures that went unrecorded were likely present. The donor was CMV seronegative and was included in the group of under 450 seronegative cohort members. Every donor gave a peripheral blood sample, and the peripheral blood mononuclear cells from that sample were used for TCR beta sequencing. Genomic DNA extraction from the blood cell samples was performed with the Qiagen DNeasy Blood Extraction Kit. The method was the immunoSEQ multiplex PCR assay. The multiplex PCR relied on a mix of 60 forward primers for TCR Vbeta segments and 13 reverse primers for TCR Jbeta segments. The CDR3 region of rearranged TCR beta genes was amplified from genomic DNA by a multiplex PCR assay. The amplified TCR beta libraries were sequenced on the Illumina HiSeq System as 87-base-pair reads. The original pipeline was this. In a later analysis, tens of millions of unique TCR beta chains were counted across the approximately 640 repertoires, and approximately 9.9 million of these chains were shared by at least two donors. Raw reads were error-corrected and collapsed into unique sequences by a nearest-neighbor algorithm in which closely related sequences were merged to remove PCR and sequencing errors. CDR3 sequences were aligned to IMGT reference sequences to assign V, D and J gene segments. For a sequence to be retained, a match of at least six nucleotides was required to both a V gene segment and a J gene segment. A rearrangement counted as productive if the CDR3 had no stop codons and remained in frame with V and J, and every other rearrangement counted as non-productive. Following IMGT convention, CDR3 was defined as the stretch from the second conserved V-encoded cysteine up to the conserved J-encoded phenylalanine. The earlier analysis of about 620 of the donors excluded sequences that lacked an unambiguous match to a single V gene segment. An earlier analysis of 450 to 650 of the donors called V segments functional above 56.7% productive rearrangements and segregating when the between-donor standard deviation exceeded 5%. A statistical classification framework was built to diagnose cytomegalovirus status from the catalog of TCR beta chain sequences. In a later analysis, V and J genes were assigned by comparing TCR nucleotide sequences against IMGT/GENE-DB human TR gene sequences. In a later analysis, CDR3 sequences and most-parsimonious VDJ recombination scenarios were assigned using the TCRdist pipeline. In a later analysis, each TCR beta chain was defined by its CDR3 amino acid sequence together with its V-gene family, and reads without a unique V-gene family were excluded. A later analysis removed 592 highly shared, low-generation-probability nucleotide sequences to deal with suspected cross-contamination and a sequencing artifact. In a later analysis, a clonal expansion index for each public chain was calculated from normalized within-repertoire ranks of inferred template counts. Generation probabilities in a later analysis came from a VDJ recombination model fitted to out-of-frame rearrangements, and those results were checked against IGoR. In a later analysis, TCR-TCR, TCR-HLA and TCR-CMV co-occurrence was scored with hypergeometric tests, and a repertoire-size bias correction was applied to TCR pairs. A later analysis estimated false discovery rates by permuting HLA or CMV assignments 20 times. In a later analysis, co-occurring TCRs were grouped using DBSCAN, with TCRdist sequence similarity added in when clustering inside HLA-allele-positive subsets. Co-occurrence clustering excluded repertoires with fewer than 30,000 or more than 120,000 public chains, plus five with anomalous nucleotide sharing. Here the immuneACCESS table is served through TCRdb, limited to in-frame sequences with V and J called. Missing clones are a known gap in these copies; in checked studies unresolved V genes cover under half, and the rest lacks a known reason. The V and J calls and the clone size are those of that table, but D and trimming were determined from the DNA. Recorded for this sample are over 150,000 clones; about three quarters of them occurred a single time. The ten largest clones add up to approximately 4% of the sample.

The sequenced sample was PBMCs. The source is a woman between 35 and 50 years old in good health and CMV-seronegative. This chain is built from TRBV30 and TRBJ1-4; TRBD1 agrees with 7 junctional bases. The base sequence is TGTGCCTGGACCCATAGACAGGGTTTCAATGAAAAACTGTTTTTT. Translated, this gives CAWTHRQGFNEKLFF.